This T cell receptor (beta chain) was found in a study of cytomegalovirus exposure and HLA in healthy donors. Study-wide context: Roughly 89 million unique TCR sequences came from HLA-typed donors in an early release. Whole-study results and caveats: The authors enumerated 150 to 200 TCR beta chains as linked to cytomegalovirus. A later analysis found that most CMV-associated TCR beta chains appeared HLA-restricted. Among donors in an Asian-associated ancestry cluster, a later analysis reportedly found fewer N-insertions than the approximately 670-donor mean.

The PCR employed 60 Vbeta primers together with 13 Jbeta primers. Data came from immunoSEQ multiplex PCR; TCRdb stores just in-frame clones and leaves some out. The sample has roughly 130,000 clones, roughly 79% seen once. As concerns this clone: Its antigen is as yet unknown.

The CDR3 runs to 15 residues. Trimming removed 3 bases from V and 6 bases from J, with 16 bases in between. Germline CDR1 is MRHNA and CDR2 is SNTAGT. The sequencing sample was made of PBMCs. The V and J genes are TRBV6-4 and TRBJ2-3, with D tentatively TRBD2 (7 bases). This receptor was identified in a man in his late teens or twenties in good health and CMV-seronegative. CDR3 sequence (DNA): TGTGCCAGCAGTGAAGCTGCGGGGGCTAGGGATACGCAGTATTTT. Translating it yields CASSEAAGARDTQYF.